This TCR beta chain was profiled in a study of shared clonotypes between healthy human individuals. Study results and limitations: Sequencing depth was a factor that was expected to affect clonotype sharing among donors.

Cells designated naive CD8 were CD45RO-negative and were positively selected for CCR7, with terminally differentiated effector memory CD45RA+ cells excluded. After removal of 5 bases from V and 3 bases from J, the junction contained 12 bases not matched to a gene. The germline gives CDR1 MNHEY, CDR2 SMNVEV (reference sequence). The CDR3 is 17 residues long. Only in-frame clones appear in the TCRdb table, and some are missing; sequencing was by immunoSEQ multiplex PCR. Of approximately 600,000 clones in the sample, approximately 95% were seen once. With regard to this clone: Its antigen is not identified.

Sequenced input: naive CD8+ T cells sorted from blood. This TCR derives from a woman aged 25 to 39 in good health. This chain joins TRBV27 and TRBJ2-7; 11 positions match TRBD2. The CDR3 is CASSPSTSGSVIYEQYF. The CDR3 DNA is TGTGCCAGCAGTCCTTCAACTAGCGGGAGTGTAATCTACGAGCAGTACTTC.